The 7 T cell receptor beta chains presented below share a single source sample, sequenced in a study of blood T cell repertoires in COVID-19. Measured with immunoSEQ multiplex PCR; TCRdb has only the in-frame clones, and not every one. The sample lists about 240,000 clones, 75% to 85% seen once, with approximately 4.5% in the top ten. Material for sequencing was peripheral blood. The origin of the receptors is a woman in her 70s with acute or convalescent COVID-19.

The sample holds a few counts of this clone. Within the sample, other DNA sequences also encode this same CDR3. The chain has TRBV27 and TRBJ1-6, with 9 bases fitting TRBD1. After removal of 0 bases from V and 7 bases from J, the junction contained 1 base not matched to a gene. This CDR3 region has 15 residues. Germline CDR1 is MNHEY and CDR2 is SMNVEV (reference sequence). CDR3 region: CASSLSTGGNSPLHF. Here the CDR3 DNA reads TGTGCCAGCAGTTTATCGACAGGGGGGAATTCACCCCTCCACTTT.

V is TRBV27 and J is TRBJ2-2, with 9 nucleotides matching TRBD1. The CDR3 is 15 residues long. Germline V gene sequence: CDR1 MNHEY, CDR2 SMNVEV (reference sequence). J was trimmed by 6 bases and V by 5 bases; bases with no gene match: 7. CDR3 amino acids: CASSPGQGGAGELFF. The CDR3 DNA sequence: TGTGCCAGCAGTCCGGGACAGGGAGGCGCCGGGGAGCTGTTTTTT.

V gene TRBV6-5 combines with J gene TRBJ1-3, with TRBD1 matching 8 bases. V lost 6 bases to trimming and J lost 4 bases; unmatched junction nucleotides: 5. Germline CDR1 MNHEY, CDR2 SVGAGI. CDR3 length: 14 residues. This CDR3 reads CASRRQGTGNTIYF. CDR3 DNA: TGTGCCAGCAGGCGACAGGGGACGGGAAACACCATATATTTT.

The chain carries TRBV7-2 and TRBJ2-5, with 12 bases lining up with TRBD2. V was pared by 1 base and J by 2 bases, with 8 bases of the junction left unmatched. From germline, CDR1 is SGHTA and CDR2 FQGNSA. This CDR3 has 18 amino acids. The CDR3 protein is CASSLVSSGGATQETQYF. Here the CDR3 DNA reads TGTGCCAGCAGCTTAGTTTCTAGCGGGGGGGCGACTCAAGAGACCCAGTACTTC.

In this sample, this clone turned up once. This chain links TRBV19 with TRBJ2-7, with a tentative D call TRBD2 (5 bases). The V gene's germline CDR1 is LNHDA and CDR2 SQIVND (reference sequence). V was shortened by 4 bases and J by 0 bases, with 7 bases between the two germline ends. The CDR3 totals 13 residues. CDR3 DNA: TGTGCCAGTAGTACGGGAAACTCCTACGAGCAGTACTTC. It translates to CASSTGNSYEQYF.

This chain links TRBV6-5 with TRBJ1-2, with a tentative D call TRBD1 (5 bases). Germline V gives CDR1 MNHEY, CDR2 SVGAGI. CDR3 length: 14 amino acids. V was clipped by 7 bases and J by 2 bases, with 14 bases between them. The CDR3 region is CASIKGDGNYGYTF. DNA for the CDR3: TGTGCCAGCATAAAAGGGGATGGGAACTATGGCTACACCTTC.

In DNA form, the CDR3 reads TGTGCCAAGATGCGGGTGGAAGGCAATCAGCCCCAGCATTTT. It codes for CAKMRVEGNQPQHF. The J gene is TRBJ1-5, the V gene TRBV12-1. TRBV12-1 is termed a pseudogene. There are 14 residues in the CDR3.